This TCR beta chain was recorded in a study of cytomegalovirus exposure and HLA in healthy donors. Study results and caveats: Information on immune exposure was restricted to one variable (CMV serostatus).

A word on this clone: As yet, its antigen is unknown.

Per the germline V gene, CDR1 is MNHEY and CDR2 is SVGAGI. V trimming: 0 bases; J trimming: 7 bases; junction bases outside the gene matches: 4. This CDR3 has 15 residues. In the PCR, 60 Vbeta and 13 Jbeta primers were used. As originally analysed: There were about 80 million unique TCR beta chains by a later count, and around 10 million of them were shared. Using immunoSEQ multiplex PCR, the repertoire was profiled, and TCRdb retains in-frame clones only, with some absent. V and J calls and clone size follow that table, whereas D and trimming were derived from the DNA. The table shows more than 150,000 clones, with around 74% occurring only once.

This chain uses TRBV6-5 with TRBJ2-2, with 8 bases fitting TRBD1. This clonotype originated in a girl aged 10 to 17 in good health and CMV-seropositive. The specimen was PBMCs. CDR3 sequence: CASSYSGQGNGELFF. The CDR3 DNA is TGTGCCAGCAGTTACTCCGGACAGGGTAACGGGGAGCTGTTTTTT.